The clone carrying this T cell receptor (beta chain) was counted a few times. Repertoires were generated with immunoSEQ multiplex PCR, while TCRdb's copy carries only in-frame clones and drops some. The sample lists about 50,000 clones; 80% were seen once. This record comes from a study of OX40 agonist ivuxolimab in advanced cancers. The CDR3 is made up of 14 amino acids. With 4 bases removed from V and 7 bases from J, the gap between germline ends came to 14 bases. The germline CDR1 and CDR2 sequences are SGHRS and YFSETQ. This material consisted of CD4+ or CD8+ T cells sorted from blood, taken in a trial of the OX40 agonist ivuxolimab. The rearrangement links TRBV5-1 to TRBJ2-2; D call uncertain. This TCR was recovered from an adult with an advanced solid tumor such as melanoma, head and neck, liver or kidney cancer. This CDR3 reads CASSIDLRNGELFF. The CDR3 DNA reads as TGCGCCAGCAGCATTGACCTTCGGAACGGGGAGCTGTTTTTT. The full variable domain, in which reference TRBV5-1 and TRBJ2-2 provide the parts outside the CDR3, is KAGVTQTPRYLIKTRGQQVTLSCSPISGHRSVSWYQQTPGQGLQFLFEYFSETQRNKGNFPGRFSGRQFSNSRSEMNVSTLELGDSALYLCASSIDLRNGELFFGEGSRLTVL.